This T cell receptor beta chain was sequenced during a study of CD8 T cells in Susac syndrome. General study results and limits: It was acknowledged in the study that its TCR sequencing and HLA analysis involved a relatively small number of individuals.

In the case of this clonotype: Its antigen is not known.

The V gene's germline CDR1 is MDHEN and CDR2 SYDVKM. This CDR3 comprises 14 residues. The ends were cut back, 7 bases at V and 7 bases at J, with 19 bases in the middle. The authors sequenced TCR beta from blood CD8+ and CD4+ T cells. TEMRA cells were FACS-enriched, while CD8+ and CD4+ T cells were negatively isolated. Reverse transcription used about 0.45 to 1 ug RNA and random hexamers. Amplification of TCR beta CDR3 was carried out by immunoSEQ multiplex PCR, which covered 54 Vbeta and 13 Jbeta segments. One entry per CDR3 protein, called by TCRdb with MiXCR from the immunoSEQ multiplex PCR reads. The table lists just over 150,000 distinct CDR3 sequences, just under 97% of them singletons.

V usage is TRBV28 and J usage is TRBJ1-2; unclear D gene. Sequences were obtained from CD8+ T cells from PBMCs. This clonotype was obtained from a human donor with multiple sclerosis. Here the CDR3 DNA reads TGTGCCAGCACCTCCGGGCCGCCGGCGGGTGGCTACACCTTC. Translated: CASTSGPPAGGYTF.